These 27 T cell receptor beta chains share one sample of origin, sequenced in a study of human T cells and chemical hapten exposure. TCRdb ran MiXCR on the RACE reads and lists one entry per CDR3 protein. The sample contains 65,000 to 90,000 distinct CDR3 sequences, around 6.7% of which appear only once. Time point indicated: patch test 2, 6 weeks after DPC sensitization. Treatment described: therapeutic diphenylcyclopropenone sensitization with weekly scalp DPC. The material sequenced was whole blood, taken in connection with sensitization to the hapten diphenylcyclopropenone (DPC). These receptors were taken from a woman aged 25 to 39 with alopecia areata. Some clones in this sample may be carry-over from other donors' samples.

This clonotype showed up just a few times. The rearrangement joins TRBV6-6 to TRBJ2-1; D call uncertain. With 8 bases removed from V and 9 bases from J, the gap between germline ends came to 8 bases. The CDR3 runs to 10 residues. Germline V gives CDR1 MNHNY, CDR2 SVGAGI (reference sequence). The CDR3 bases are TGTGCCAGCTTTGCCGGTGAGCAGTTCTTC. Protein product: CASFAGEQFF.

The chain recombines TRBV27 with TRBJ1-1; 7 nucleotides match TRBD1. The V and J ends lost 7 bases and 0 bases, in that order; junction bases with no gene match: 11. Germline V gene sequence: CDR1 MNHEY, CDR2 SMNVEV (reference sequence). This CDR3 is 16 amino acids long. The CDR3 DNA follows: TGTGCCAGCACCTTAATACCGGGACAGATGAACACTGAAGCTTTCTTT. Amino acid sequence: CASTLIPGQMNTEAFF.

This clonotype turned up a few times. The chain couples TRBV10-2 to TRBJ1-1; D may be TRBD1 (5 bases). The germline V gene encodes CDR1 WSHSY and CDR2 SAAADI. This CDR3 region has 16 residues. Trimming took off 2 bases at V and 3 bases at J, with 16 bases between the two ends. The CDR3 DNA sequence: TGCGCCAGCAGTGAGAGCCAGGGCAGCCGGGACACTGAAGCTTTCTTT. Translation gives CASSESQGSRDTEAFF.

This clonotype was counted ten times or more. The CDR3 coding sequence is TGTGCCAGCAGCCCACCACAGGGGAGCAATCAGCCCCAGCATTTT. This gives the protein CASSPPQGSNQPQHF. The rearrangement links TRBV28 to TRBJ1-5; 7 bases line up with TRBD1. Germline CDR1 reads MDHEN; CDR2 reads SYDVKM. Trimming cost V 6 bases and J 1 base; bases outside gene matches: 6. The CDR3 has 15 amino acids.

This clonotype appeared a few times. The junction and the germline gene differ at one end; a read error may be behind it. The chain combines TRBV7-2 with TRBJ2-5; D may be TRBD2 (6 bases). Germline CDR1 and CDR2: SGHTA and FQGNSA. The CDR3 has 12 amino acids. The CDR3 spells CASSLAIETQYF. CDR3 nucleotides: TGTGCCAGCAGCCTAGCGATCGAGACCCAGTACTTC.

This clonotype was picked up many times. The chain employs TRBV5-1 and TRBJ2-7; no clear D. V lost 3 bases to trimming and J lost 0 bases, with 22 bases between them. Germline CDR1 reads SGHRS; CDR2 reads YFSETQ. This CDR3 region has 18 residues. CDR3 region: CASSWTGGESRSSYEQYF. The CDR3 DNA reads TGCGCCAGCAGCTGGACCGGCGGTGAGTCTCGGAGCTCCTACGAGCAGTACTTC. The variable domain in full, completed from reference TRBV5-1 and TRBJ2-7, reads KAGVTQTPRYLIKTRGQQVTLSCSPISGHRSVSWYQQTPGQGLQFLFEYFSETQRNKGNFPGRFSGRQFSNSRSEMNVSTLELGDSALYLCASSWTGGESRSSYEQYFGPGTRLTVT.

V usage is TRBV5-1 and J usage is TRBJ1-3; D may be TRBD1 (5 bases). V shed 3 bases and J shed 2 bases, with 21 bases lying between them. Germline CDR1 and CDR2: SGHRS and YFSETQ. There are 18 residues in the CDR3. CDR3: CASSSPGTGEGPGNTIYF. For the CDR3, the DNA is TGCGCCAGCAGCTCACCCGGCACGGGGGAAGGGCCTGGAAACACCATATATTTT.

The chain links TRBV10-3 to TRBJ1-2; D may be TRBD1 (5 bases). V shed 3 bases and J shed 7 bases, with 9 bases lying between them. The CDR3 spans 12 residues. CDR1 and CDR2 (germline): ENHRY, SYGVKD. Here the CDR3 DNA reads TGTGCCATCAGTGACAGGGCTGGTGGCTACACCTTC. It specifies CAISDRAGGYTF.

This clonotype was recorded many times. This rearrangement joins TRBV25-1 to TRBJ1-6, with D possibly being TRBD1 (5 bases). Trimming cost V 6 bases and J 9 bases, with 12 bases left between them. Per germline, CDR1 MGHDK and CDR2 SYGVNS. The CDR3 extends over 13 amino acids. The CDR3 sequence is CASRGGGLSPLHF. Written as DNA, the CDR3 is TGTGCCAGCAGGGGGGGAGGACTTTCACCCCTCCACTTT.

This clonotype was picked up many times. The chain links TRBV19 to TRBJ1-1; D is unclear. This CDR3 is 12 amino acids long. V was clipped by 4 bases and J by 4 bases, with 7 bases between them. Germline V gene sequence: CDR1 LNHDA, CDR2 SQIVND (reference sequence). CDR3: CASSRLGTEAFF. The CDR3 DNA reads TGTGCCAGTAGTAGGTTGGGCACTGAAGCTTTCTTT. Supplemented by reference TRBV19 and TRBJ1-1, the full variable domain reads DGGITQSPKYLFRKEGQNVTLSCEQNLNHDAMYWYRQDPGQGLRLIYYSQIVNDFQKGDIAEGYSVSREKKESFPLTVTSAQKNPTAFYLCASSRLGTEAFFGQGTRLTVV.

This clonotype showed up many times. The CDR3 spells CASSYSGTEDSPLHF. In DNA form, the CDR3 reads TGTGCCAGCAGTTACTCAGGGACGGAAGATTCACCCCTCCACTTT. This sequence joins TRBV6-5 and TRBJ1-6; possibly TRBD1 for D (5 bases). V was shortened by 0 bases and J by 8 bases, with 11 bases between the two germline ends. CDR3 length: 15 amino acids. CDR1 is MNHEY, CDR2 SVGAGI, per germline.

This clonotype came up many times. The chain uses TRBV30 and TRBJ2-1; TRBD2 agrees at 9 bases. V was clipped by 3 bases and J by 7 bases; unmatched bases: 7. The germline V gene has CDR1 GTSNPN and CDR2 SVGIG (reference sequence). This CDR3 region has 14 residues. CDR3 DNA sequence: TGTGCCTGGAGAGGGGCTAGCGGGGTTAATGAGCAGTTCTTC. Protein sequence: CAWRGASGVNEQFF.

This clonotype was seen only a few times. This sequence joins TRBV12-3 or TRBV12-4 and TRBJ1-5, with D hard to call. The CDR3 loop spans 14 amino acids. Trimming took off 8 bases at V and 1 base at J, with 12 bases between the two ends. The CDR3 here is CASCRRASNQPQHF. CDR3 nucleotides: TGTGCCAGCTGTCGAAGGGCCAGCAATCAGCCCCAGCATTTT.

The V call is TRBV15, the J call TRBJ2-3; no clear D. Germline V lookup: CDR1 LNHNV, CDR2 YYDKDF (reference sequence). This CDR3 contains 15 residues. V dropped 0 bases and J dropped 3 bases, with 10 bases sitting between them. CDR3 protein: CATSRDFVGTDTQYF. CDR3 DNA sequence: TGTGCCACCAGCAGAGATTTCGTCGGGACAGATACGCAGTATTTT.

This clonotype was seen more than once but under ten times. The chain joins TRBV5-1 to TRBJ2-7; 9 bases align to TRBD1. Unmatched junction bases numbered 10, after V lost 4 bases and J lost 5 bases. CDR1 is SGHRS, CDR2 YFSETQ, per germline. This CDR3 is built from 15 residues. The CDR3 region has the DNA TGCGCCAGCAGCCCAACCGGGACAGGGATGCACGAGCAGTACTTC. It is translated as CASSPTGTGMHEQYF.

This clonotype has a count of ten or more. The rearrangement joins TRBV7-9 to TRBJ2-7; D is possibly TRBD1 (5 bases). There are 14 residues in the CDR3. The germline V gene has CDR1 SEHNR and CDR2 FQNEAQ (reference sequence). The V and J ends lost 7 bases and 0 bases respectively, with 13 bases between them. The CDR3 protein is CASTTTESSYEQYF. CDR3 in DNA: TGTGCCAGCACAACGACAGAGAGCTCCTACGAGCAGTACTTC.

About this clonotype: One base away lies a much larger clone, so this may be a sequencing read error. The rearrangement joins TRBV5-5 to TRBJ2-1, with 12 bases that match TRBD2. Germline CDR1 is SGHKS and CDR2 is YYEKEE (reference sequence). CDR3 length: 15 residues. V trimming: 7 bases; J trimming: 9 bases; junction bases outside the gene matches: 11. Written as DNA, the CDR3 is TGTGCCAGCGGCTATCTAGCGGGGGGGCAGGTTGAGCAGTTCTTC. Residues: CASGYLAGGQVEQFF.

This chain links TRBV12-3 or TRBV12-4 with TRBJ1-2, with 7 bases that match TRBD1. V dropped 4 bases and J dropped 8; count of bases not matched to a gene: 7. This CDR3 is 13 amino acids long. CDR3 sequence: CASSSARQGGYTF. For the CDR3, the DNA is TGTGCCAGCAGTTCAGCAAGACAGGGAGGCTACACCTTC.

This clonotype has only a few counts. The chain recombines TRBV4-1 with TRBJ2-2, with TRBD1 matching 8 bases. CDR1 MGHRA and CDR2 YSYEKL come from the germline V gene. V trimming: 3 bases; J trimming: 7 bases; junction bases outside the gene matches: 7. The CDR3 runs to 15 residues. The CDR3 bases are TGCGCCAGCAGCCAGCCGACAGGGGTGGTCGGGGAGCTGTTTTTT. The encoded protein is CASSQPTGVVGELFF.

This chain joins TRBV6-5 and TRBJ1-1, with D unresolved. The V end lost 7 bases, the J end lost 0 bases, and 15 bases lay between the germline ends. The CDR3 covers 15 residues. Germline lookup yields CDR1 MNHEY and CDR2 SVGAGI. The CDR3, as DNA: TGTGCCAGCACCCTGGGCGGCCGAATGAACACTGAAGCTTTCTTT. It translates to CASTLGGRMNTEAFF.

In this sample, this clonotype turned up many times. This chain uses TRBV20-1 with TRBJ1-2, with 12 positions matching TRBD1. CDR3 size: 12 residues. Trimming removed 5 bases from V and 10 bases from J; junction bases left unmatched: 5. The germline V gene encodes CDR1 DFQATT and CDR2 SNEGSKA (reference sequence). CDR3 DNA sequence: TGCAGTGCTTGGGACAGGGGGCATCACTACACCTTC. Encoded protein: CSAWDRGHHYTF.

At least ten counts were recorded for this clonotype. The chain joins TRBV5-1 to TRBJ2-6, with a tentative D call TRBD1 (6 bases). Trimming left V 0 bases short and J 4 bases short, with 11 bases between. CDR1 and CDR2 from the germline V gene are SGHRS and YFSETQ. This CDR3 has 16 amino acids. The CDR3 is CASSLVAGVGANVLTF. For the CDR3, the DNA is TGCGCCAGCAGCTTGGTCGCAGGGGTAGGGGCCAACGTCCTGACTTTC.

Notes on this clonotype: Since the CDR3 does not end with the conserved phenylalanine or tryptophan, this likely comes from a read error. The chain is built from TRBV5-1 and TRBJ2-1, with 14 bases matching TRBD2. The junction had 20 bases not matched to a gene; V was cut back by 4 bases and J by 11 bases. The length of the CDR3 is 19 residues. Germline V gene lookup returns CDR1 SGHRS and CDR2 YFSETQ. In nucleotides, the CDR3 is TGCGCCAGCAGCCTGGGACTAGCGGGGGCTACAAGGGCCCCCCTACAGCAGTTCTCC. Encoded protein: CASSLGLAGATRAPLQQFS.

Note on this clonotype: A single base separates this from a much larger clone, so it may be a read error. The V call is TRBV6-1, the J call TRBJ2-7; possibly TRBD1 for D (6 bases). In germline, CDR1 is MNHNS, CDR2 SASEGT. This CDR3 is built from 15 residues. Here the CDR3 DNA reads TGTGTCAGCAGTGAGGGGGACGCCAGAATCTACGAGCAGTACTTC. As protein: CVSSEGDARIYEQYF.

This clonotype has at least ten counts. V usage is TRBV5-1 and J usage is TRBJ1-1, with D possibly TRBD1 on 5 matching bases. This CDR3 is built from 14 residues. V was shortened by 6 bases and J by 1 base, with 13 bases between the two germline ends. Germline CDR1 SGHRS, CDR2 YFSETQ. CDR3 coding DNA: TGCGCCAGCAACCAGGGCAGGGCGAACACTGAAGCTTTCTTT. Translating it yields CASNQGRANTEAFF.

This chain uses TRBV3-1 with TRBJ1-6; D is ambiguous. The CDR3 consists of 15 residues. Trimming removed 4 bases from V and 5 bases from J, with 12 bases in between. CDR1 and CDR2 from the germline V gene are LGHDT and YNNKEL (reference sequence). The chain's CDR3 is CASSLIGENNSPLHF. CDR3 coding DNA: TGTGCCAGCAGCCTTATCGGGGAAAATAATTCACCCCTCCACTTT.

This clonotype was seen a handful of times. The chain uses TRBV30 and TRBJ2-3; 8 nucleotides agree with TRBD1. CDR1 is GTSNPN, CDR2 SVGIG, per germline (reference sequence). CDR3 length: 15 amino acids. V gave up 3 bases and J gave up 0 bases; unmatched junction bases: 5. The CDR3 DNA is TGTGCCTGGAGCGGACAGGGATTTAGCACAGATACGCAGTATTTT. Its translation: CAWSGQGFSTDTQYF. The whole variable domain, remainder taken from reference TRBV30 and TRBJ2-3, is SQTIHQWPATLVQPVGSPLSLECTVEGTSNPNLYWYRQAAGRGLQLLFYSVGIGQISSEVPQNLSASRPQDRQFILSSKKLLLSDSGFYLCAWSGQGFSTDTQYFGPGTRLTVL.